This TCR beta chain was found in a study of T cells in localized non-small cell lung cancer. Whole-study results and caveats: Adjacent lung had a median approximately 57 of the 100 largest tumor clones.

Repertoires were generated with immunoSEQ multiplex PCR, while TCRdb's copy carries only in-frame clones and drops some. The repertoire consists of tens of thousands of clones, with approximately 83% occurring once and the leading ten covering roughly 15%. For this clone: Antigen unknown.

Sample: peripheral blood mononuclear cells, taken before any cancer treatment. The source is a man aged 40 to 70 with stage III lung adenocarcinoma.

CDR3 DNA: TGTGCCAGCAGGCTAGCGGGAGGATCCTCCGGGGAGCAGTTCTTC. This translates into CASRLAGGSSGEQFF. The chain is built from TRBV7-8 and TRBJ2-1, with 11 bases identical to TRBD2. J was trimmed by 10 bases and V by 6 bases; bases with no gene match: 11. Germline V lookup: CDR1 SGHVS, CDR2 FQNEAQ. The CDR3 runs 15 residues.